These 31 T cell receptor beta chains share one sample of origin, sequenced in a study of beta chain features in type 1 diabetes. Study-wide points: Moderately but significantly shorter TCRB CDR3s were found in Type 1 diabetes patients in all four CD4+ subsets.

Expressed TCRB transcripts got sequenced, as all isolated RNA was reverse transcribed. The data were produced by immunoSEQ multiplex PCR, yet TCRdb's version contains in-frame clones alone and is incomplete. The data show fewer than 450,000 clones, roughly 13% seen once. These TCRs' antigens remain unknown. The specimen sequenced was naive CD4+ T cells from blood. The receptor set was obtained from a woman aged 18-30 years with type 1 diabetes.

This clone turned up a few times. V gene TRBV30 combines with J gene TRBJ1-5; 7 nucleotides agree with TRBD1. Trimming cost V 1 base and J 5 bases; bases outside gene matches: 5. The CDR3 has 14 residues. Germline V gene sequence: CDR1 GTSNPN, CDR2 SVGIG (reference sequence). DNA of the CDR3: TGTGCCTGGAGTGCCATCCAGGGGGATCAGCCCCAGCATTTT. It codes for CAWSAIQGDQPQHF.

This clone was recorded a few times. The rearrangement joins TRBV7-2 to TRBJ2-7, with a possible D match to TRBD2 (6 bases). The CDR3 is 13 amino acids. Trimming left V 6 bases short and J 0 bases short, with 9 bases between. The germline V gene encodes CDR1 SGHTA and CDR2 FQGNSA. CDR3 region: CASRLSGSYEQYV. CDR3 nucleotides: TGTGCCAGCAGACTTAGCGGCTCCTACGAGCAGTACGTC.

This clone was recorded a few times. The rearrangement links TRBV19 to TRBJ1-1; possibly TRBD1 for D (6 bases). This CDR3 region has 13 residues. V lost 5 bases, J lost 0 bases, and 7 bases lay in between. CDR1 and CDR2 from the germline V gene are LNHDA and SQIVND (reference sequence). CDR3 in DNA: TGTGCCAGTAGTCGACAGGTGAACACTGAAGCTTTCTTT. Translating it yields CASSRQVNTEAFF.

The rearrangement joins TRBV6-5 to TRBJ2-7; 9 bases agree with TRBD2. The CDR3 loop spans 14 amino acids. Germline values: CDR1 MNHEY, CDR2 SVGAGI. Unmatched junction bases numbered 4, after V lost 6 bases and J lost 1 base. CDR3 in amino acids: CASRLAGLSYEQYF. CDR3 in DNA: TGTGCCAGCAGGCTAGCGGGACTATCCTACGAGCAGTACTTC.

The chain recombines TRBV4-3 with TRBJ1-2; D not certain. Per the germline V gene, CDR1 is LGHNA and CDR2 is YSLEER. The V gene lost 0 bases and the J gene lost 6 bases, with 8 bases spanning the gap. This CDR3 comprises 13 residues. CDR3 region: CASSQDGNHGYTF. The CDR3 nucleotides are TGCGCCAGCAGCCAAGACGGGAACCATGGCTACACCTTC.

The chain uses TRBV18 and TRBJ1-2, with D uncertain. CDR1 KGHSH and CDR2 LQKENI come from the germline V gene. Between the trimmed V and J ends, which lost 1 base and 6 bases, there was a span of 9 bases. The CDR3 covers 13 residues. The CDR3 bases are TGTGCCAGCTCACCACTGGGCGGGGATGGCTACACCTTC. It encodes CASSPLGGDGYTF. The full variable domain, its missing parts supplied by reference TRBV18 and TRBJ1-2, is NAGVMQNPRHLVRRRGQEARLRCSPMKGHSHVYWYRQLPEEGLKFMVYLQKENIIDESGMPKERFSAEFPKEGPSILRIQQVVRGDSAAYFCASSPLGGDGYTFGSGTRLTVV.

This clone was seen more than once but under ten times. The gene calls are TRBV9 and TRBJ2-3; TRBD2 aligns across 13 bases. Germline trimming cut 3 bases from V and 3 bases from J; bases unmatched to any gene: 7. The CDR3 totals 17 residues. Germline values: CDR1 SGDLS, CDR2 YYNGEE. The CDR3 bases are TGTGCCAGCAGCGCTACTAGCGGGAGGGCCGGGACAGATACGCAGTATTTT. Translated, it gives CASSATSGRAGTDTQYF.

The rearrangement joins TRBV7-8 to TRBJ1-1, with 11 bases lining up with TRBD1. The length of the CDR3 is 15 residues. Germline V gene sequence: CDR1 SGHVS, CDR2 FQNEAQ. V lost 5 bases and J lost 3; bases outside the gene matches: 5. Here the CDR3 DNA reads TGTGCCAGCAGCAAGGGACAGGGGGGATACACTGAAGCTTTCTTT. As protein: CASSKGQGGYTEAFF.

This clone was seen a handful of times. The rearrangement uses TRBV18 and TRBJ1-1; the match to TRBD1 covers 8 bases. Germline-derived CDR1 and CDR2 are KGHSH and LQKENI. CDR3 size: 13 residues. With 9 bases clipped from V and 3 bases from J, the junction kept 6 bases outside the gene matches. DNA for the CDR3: TGTGCCAGTCTGACAGGGGAGGACACTGAAGCTTTCTTT. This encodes CASLTGEDTEAFF. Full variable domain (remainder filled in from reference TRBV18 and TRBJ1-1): NAGVMQNPRHLVRRRGQEARLRCSPMKGHSHVYWYRQLPEEGLKFMVYLQKENIIDESGMPKERFSAEFPKEGPSILRIQQVVRGDSAAYFCASLTGEDTEAFFGQGTRLTVV.

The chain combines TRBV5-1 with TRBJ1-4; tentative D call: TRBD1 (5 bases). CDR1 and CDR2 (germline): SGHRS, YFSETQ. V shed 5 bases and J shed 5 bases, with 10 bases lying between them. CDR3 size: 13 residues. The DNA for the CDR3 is TGCGCCAGCAGAGGGACTGAGAATGAAAAACTGTTTTTT. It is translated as CASRGTENEKLFF.

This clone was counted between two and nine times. The CDR3 spells CASRSILAGADNEQFF. The DNA of the CDR3 is TGTGCCAGCCGCTCGATACTAGCGGGAGCCGACAATGAGCAGTTCTTC. This chain links TRBV27 with TRBJ2-1; 11 bases match TRBD2. The ends lost 8 bases at V and 5 bases at J; junction bases unmatched: 11. Germline-derived CDR1 and CDR2 are MNHEY and SMNVEV (reference sequence). The CDR3 extends over 16 amino acids.

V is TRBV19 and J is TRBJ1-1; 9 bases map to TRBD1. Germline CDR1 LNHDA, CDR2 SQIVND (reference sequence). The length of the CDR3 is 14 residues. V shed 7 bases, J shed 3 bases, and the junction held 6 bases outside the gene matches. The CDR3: CASTTQGAHTEAFF. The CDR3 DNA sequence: TGTGCCAGTACTACACAGGGGGCGCACACTGAAGCTTTCTTT. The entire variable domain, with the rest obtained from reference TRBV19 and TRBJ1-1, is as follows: DGGITQSPKYLFRKEGQNVTLSCEQNLNHDAMYWYRQDPGQGLRLIYYSQIVNDFQKGDIAEGYSVSREKKESFPLTVTSAQKNPTAFYLCASTTQGAHTEAFFGQGTRLTVV.

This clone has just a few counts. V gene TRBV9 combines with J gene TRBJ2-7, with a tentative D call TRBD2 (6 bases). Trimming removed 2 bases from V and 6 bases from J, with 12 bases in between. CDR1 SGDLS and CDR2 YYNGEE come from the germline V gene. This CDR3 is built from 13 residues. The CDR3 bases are TGTGCCAGCAGCGTGGAGGGACGGGCCGAGCAGTACTTC. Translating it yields CASSVEGRAEQYF.

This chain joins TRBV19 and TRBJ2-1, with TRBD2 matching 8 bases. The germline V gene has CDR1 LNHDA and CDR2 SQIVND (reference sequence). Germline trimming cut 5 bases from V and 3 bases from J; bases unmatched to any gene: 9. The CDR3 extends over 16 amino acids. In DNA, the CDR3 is TGTGCCAGTAGTCCTTCCCCAGCGGGAGTCTACAATGAGCAGTTCTTC. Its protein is CASSPSPAGVYNEQFF.

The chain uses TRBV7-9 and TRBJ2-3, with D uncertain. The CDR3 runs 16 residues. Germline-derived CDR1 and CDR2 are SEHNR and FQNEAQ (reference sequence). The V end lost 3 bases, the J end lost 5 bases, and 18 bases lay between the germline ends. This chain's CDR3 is CASSLGLGSSGDTQYF. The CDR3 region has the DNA TGTGCCAGCAGCTTGGGCCTGGGCTCTTCCGGAGATACGCAGTATTTT.

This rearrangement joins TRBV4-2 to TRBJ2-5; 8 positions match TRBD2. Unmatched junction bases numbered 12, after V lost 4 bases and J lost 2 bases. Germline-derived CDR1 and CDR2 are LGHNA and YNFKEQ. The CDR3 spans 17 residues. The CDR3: CASSPNPAGEGQETQYF. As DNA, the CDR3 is TGTGCCAGCAGCCCGAATCCAGCGGGGGAGGGACAAGAGACCCAGTACTTC.

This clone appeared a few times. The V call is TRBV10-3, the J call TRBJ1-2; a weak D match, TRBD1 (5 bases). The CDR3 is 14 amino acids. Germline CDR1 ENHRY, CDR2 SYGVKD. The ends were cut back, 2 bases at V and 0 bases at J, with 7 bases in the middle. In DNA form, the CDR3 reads TGTGCCATCAGTGAGACAGGAACTAACTATGGCTACACCTTC. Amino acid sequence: CAISETGTNYGYTF.

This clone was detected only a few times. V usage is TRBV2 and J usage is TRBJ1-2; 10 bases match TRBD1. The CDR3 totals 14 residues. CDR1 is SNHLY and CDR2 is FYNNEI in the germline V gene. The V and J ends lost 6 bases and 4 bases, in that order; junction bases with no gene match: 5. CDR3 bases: TGTGCCAGCAGGGGACAGGGGTATCTCTATGGCTACACCTTC. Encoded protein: CASRGQGYLYGYTF.

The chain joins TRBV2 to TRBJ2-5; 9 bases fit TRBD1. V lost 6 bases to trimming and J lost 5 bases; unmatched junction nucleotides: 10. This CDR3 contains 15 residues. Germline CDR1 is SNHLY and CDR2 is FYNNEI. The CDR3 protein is CASRFTQGTGETQYF. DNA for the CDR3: TGTGCCAGCAGGTTCACTCAGGGGACAGGGGAGACCCAGTACTTC.

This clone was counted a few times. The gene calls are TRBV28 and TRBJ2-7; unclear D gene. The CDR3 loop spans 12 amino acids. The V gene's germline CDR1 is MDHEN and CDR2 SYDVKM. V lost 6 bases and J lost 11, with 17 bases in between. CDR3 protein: CASSSIGALKYV. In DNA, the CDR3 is TGTGCCAGCAGCTCTATTGGAGCTCTGAAGTACGTC.

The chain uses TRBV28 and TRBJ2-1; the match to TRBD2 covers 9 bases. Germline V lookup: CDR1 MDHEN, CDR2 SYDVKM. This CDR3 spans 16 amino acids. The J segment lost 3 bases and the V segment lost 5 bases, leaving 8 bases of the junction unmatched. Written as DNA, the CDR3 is TGTGCCAGCAGTGCAAGCGGGAGGCCCCTCTACAATGAGCAGTTCTTC. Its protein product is CASSASGRPLYNEQFF.

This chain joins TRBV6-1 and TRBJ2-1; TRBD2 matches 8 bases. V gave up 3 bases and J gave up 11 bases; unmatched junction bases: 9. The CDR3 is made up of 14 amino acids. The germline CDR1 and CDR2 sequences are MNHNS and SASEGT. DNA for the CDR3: TGTGCCAGCAGTGAGGCTAGCGGGCCGTCCAAGCAGTTCTTC. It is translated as CASSEASGPSKQFF.

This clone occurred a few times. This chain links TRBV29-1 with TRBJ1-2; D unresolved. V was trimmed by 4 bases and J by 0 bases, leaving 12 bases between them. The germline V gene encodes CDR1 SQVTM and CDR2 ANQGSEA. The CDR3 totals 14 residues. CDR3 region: CSVAAGKTNYGYTF. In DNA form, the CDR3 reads TGCAGCGTTGCTGCGGGGAAAACTAACTATGGCTACACCTTC.

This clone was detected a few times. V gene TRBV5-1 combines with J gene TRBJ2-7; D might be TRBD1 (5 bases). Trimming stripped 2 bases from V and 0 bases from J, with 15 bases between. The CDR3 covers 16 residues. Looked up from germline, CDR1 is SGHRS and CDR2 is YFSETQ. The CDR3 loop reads CASSFPGKAGSYEQYF. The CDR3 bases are TGCGCCAGCAGCTTTCCAGGGAAAGCCGGCTCCTACGAGCAGTACTTC.

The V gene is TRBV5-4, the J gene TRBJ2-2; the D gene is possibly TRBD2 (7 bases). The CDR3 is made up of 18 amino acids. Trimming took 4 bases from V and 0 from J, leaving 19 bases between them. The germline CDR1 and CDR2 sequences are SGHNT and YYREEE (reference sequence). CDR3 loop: CASSPGGLALANTGELFF. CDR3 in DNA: TGTGCCAGCAGCCCCGGGGGGCTAGCGCTAGCGAACACCGGGGAGCTGTTTTTT.

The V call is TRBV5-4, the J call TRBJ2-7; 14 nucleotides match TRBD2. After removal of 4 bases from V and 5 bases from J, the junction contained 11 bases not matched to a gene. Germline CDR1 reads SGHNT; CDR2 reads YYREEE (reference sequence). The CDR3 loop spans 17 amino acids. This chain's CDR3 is CASSGTSGRANFNEQYV. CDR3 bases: TGTGCCAGCAGCGGGACTAGCGGGAGAGCCAATTTTAACGAGCAGTACGTC.

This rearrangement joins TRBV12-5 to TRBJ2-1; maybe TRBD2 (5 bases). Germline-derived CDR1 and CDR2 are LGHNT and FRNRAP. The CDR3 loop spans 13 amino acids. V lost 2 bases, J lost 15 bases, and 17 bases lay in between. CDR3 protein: CASGLYLGGSMFF. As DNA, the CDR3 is TGTGCTAGTGGTTTGTATCTTGGTGGGAGTATGTTCTTC.

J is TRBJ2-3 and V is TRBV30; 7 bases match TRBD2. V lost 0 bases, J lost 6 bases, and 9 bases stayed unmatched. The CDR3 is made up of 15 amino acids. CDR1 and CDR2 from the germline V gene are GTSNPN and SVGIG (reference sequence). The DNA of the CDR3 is TGTGCCTGGAGTGTACGGAGCGGGATCATTGATACGCAGTATTTT. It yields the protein CAWSVRSGIIDTQYF. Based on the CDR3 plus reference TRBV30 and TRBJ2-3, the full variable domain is SQTIHQWPATLVQPVGSPLSLECTVEGTSNPNLYWYRQAAGRGLQLLFYSVGIGQISSEVPQNLSASRPQDRQFILSSKKLLLSDSGFYLCAWSVRSGIIDTQYFGPGTRLTVL.

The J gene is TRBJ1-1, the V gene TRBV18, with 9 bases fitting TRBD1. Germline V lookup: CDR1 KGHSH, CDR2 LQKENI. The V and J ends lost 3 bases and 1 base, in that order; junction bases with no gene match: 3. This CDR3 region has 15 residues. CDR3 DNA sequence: TGTGCCAGCTCACCGGGACAGGGTGGGAACACTGAAGCTTTCTTT. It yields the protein CASSPGQGGNTEAFF.

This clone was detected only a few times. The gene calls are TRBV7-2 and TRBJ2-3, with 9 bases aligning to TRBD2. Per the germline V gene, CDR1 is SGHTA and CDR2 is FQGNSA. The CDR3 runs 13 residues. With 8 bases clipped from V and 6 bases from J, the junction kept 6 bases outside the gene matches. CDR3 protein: CASCVAGEDTQYF. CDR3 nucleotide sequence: TGTGCCAGCTGCGTAGCGGGAGAGGATACGCAGTATTTT.

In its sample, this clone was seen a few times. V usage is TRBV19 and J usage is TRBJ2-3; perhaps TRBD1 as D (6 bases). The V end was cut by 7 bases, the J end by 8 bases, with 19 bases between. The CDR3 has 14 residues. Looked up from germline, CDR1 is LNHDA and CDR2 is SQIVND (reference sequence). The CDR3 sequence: CASKRDTGRGTQYF. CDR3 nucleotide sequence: TGTGCCAGTAAGAGGGACACAGGCCGGGGTACGCAGTATTTT.